This T cell receptor beta chain was obtained from a study of blood T cell repertoires in COVID-19. The CDR3 has 12 amino acids. V was trimmed by 8 bases and J by 7 bases, leaving 11 bases between them. Germline lookup yields CDR1 KGHDR and CDR2 SFDVKD. This table comes from immunoSEQ multiplex PCR, and its TCRdb copy is limited to in-frame clones, with some not included. Of 270,000 or so clones in the sample, roughly 84% were seen once. Cohorts were assigned according to the clinical history that participants reported. The chain is built from TRBV24-1 and TRBJ2-1; D is uncertain. Input material: PBMCs or T cells enriched from blood (not recorded which). The TCR was taken from a man aged 50-60 years who had recovered from COVID-19. This CDR3 reads CATTGAANEQFF. DNA of the CDR3: TGTGCCACCACTGGCGCGGCGAATGAGCAGTTCTTC.